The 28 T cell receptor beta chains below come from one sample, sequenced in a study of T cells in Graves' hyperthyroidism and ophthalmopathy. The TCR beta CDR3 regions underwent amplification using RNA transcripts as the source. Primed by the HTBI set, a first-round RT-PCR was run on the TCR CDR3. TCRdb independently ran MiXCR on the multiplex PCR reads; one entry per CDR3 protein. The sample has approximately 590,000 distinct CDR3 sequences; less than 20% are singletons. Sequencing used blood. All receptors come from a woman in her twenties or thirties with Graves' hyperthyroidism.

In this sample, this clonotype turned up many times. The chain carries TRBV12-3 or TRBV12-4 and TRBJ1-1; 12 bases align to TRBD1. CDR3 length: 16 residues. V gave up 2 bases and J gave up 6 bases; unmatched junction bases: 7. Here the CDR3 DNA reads TGTGCCAGCAGTTTATCGGGGACAGGGGGCTTTTCTGAAGCTTTCTTT. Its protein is CASSLSGTGGFSEAFF.

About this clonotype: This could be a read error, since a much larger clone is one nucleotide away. The DNA of the CDR3 is TGTGCCAGCAGCTGGGAAGGCGCAGGGGGCCCTGGAAACACCATATATTTT. Translating gives CASSWEGAGGPGNTIYF. J is TRBJ1-3 and V is TRBV11-3, with 8 bases lining up with TRBD1. The germline CDR1 and CDR2 sequences are SGHNT and YENEEA. The CDR3 consists of 17 residues. The V segment lost 4 bases and the J segment 2 bases; nucleotides outside the gene matches: 10. The complete variable domain, with remaining parts taken from reference TRBV11-3 and TRBJ1-3, reads EAGVVQSPRYKIIEKKQPVAFWCNPISGHNTLYWYLQNLGQGPELLIRYENEEAVDDSQLPKDRFSAERLKGVDSTLKIQPAELGDSAVYLCASSWEGAGGPGNTIYFGEGSWLTVV.

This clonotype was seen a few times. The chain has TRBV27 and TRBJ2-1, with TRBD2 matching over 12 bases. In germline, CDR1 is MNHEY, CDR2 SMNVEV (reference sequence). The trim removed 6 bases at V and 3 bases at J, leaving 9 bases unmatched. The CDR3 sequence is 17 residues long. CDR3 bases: TGTGCCAGCAGCACCCGACTAGCGGGAGCCTACTACAATGAGCAGTTCTTC. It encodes CASSTRLAGAYYNEQFF.

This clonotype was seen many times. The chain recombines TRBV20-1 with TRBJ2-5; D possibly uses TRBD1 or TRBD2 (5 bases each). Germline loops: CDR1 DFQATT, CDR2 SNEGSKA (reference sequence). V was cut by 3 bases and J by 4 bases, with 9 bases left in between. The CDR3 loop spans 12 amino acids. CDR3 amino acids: CSASEGTETQYF. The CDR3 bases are TGCAGTGCTAGCGAGGGGACAGAGACCCAGTACTTC.

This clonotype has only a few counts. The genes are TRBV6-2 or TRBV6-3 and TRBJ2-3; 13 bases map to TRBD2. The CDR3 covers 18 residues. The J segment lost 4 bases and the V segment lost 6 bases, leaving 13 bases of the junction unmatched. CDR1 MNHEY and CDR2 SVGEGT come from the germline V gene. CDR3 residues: CASSELAGGSVVPDTQYF. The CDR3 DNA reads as TGTGCCAGCAGCGAACTAGCGGGAGGGTCGGTGGTTCCAGATACGCAGTATTTT.

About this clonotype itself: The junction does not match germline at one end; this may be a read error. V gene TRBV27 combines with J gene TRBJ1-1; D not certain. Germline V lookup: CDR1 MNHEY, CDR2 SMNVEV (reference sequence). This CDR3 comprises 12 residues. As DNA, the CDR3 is TGTGCCAGCAATTTATCGGGCACTGAAGCTTTCTTT. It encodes CASNLSGTEAFF.

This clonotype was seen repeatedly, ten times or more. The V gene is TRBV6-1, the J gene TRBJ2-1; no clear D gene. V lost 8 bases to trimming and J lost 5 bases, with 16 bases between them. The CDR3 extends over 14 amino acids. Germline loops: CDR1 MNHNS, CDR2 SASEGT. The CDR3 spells CASHHDLGDNEQFF. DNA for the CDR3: TGTGCCAGCCACCACGACTTAGGAGACAATGAGCAGTTCTTC.

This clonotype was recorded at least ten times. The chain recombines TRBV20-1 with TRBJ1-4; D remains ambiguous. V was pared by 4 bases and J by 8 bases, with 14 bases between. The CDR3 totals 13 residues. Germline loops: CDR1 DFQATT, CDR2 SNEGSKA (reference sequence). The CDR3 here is CSAKRSIGEKLFF. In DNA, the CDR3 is TGCAGTGCTAAGAGGAGCATTGGGGAAAAACTGTTTTTT.

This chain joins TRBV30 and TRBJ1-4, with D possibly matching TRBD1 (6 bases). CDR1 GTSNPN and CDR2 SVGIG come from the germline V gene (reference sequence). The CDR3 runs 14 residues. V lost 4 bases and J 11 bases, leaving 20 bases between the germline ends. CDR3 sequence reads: CAWKVGRGMDKLFF. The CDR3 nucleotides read TGTGCCTGGAAAGTAGGCAGGGGAATGGATAAACTGTTTTTT.

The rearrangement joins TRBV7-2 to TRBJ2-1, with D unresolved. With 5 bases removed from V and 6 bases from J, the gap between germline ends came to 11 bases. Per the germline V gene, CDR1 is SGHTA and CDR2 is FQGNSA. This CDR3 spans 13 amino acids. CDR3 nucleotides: TGTGCCAGCAGCCTGACTGGGATCAATGAGCAGTTCTTC. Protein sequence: CASSLTGINEQFF.

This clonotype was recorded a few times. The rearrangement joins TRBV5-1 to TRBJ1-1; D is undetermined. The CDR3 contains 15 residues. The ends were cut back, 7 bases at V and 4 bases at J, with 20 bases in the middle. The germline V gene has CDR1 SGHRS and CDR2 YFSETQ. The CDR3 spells CASPLSNSRSTEAFF. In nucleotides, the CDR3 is TGCGCCAGCCCCTTATCTAACAGTCGAAGCACTGAAGCTTTCTTT.

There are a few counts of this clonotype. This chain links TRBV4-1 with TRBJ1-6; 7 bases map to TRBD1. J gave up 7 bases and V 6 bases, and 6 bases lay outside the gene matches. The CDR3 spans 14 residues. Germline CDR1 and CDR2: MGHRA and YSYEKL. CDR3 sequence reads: CASRRPGQNSPLHF. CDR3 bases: TGCGCCAGCAGACGTCCGGGACAGAATTCACCCCTCCACTTT.

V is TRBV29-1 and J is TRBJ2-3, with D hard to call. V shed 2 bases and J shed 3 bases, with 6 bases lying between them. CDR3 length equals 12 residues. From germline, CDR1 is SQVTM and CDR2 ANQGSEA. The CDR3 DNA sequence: TGCAGCGTTGAACTCGGGACAGATACGCAGTATTTT. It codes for CSVELGTDTQYF.

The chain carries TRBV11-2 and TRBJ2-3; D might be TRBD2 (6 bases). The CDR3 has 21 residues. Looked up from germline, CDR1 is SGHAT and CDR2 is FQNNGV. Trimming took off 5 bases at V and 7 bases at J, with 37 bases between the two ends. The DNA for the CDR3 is TGTGCCAGCAGCCAAGATCTCTTCCAAATTGAATCGCCGGGAGTATCAAATACGCAGTATTTT. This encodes CASSQDLFQIESPGVSNTQYF. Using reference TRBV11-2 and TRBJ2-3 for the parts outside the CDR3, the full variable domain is EAGVAQSPRYKIIEKRQSVAFWCNPISGHATLYWYQQILGQGPKLLIQFQNNGVVDDSQLPKDRFSAERLKGVDSTLKIQPAKLEDSAVYLCASSQDLFQIESPGVSNTQYFGPGTRLTVL.

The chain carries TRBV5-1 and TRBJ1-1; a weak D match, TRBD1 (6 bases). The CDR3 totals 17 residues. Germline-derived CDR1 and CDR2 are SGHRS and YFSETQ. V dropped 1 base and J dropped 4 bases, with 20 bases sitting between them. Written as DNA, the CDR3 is TGCGCCAGCAGCTTGACCTCCGGTTTTGGGGGGGCCACTGAAGCTTTCTTT. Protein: CASSLTSGFGGATEAFF.

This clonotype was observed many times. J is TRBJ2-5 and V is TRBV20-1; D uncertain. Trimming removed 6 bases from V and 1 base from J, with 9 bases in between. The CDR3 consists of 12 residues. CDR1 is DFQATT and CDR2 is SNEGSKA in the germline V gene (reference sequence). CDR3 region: CSAELSQETQYF. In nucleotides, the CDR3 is TGCAGTGCGGAACTGAGCCAAGAGACCCAGTACTTC.

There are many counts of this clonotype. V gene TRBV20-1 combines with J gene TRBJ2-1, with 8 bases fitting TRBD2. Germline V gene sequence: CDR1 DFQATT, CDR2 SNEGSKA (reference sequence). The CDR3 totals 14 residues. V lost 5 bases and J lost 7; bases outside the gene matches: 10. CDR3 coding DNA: TGCAGTGCTTTAGGACTAGCCAACGATAATGAGCAGTTCTTC. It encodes CSALGLANDNEQFF.

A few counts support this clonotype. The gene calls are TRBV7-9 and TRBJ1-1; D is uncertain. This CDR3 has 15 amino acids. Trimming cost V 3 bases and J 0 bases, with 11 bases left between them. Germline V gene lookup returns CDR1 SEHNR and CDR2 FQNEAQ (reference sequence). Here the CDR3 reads CASSLRAAMNTEAFF. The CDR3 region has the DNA TGTGCCAGCAGCTTGCGGGCCGCGATGAACACTGAAGCTTTCTTT.

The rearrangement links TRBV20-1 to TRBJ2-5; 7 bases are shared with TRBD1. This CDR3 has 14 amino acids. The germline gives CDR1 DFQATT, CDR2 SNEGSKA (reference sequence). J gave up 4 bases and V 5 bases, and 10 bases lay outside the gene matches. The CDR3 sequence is CSAGFQGVAETQYF. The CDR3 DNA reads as TGCAGTGCTGGATTCCAGGGGGTAGCAGAGACCCAGTACTTC.

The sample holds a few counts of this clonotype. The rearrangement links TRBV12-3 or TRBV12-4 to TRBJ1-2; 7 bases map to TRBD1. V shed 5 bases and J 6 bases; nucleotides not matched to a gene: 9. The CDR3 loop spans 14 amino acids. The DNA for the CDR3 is TGTGCCAGCAGTCCCGACGACAGGGCTCATGGCTACACCTTC. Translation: CASSPDDRAHGYTF.

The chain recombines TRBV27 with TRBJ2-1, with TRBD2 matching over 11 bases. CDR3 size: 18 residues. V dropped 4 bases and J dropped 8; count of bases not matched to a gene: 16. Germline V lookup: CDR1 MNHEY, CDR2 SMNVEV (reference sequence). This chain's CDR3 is CASSSGEIAGGFIHEQFF. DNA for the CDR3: TGTGCCAGCAGTTCCGGGGAGATAGCGGGAGGGTTTATCCATGAGCAGTTCTTC.

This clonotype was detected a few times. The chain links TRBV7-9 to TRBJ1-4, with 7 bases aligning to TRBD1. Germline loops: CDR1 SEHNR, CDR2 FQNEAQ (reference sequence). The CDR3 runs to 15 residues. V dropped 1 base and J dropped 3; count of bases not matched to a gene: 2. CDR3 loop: CASSLEGASNEKLFF. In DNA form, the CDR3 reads TGTGCCAGCAGCTTAGAGGGGGCGTCTAATGAAAAACTGTTTTTT.

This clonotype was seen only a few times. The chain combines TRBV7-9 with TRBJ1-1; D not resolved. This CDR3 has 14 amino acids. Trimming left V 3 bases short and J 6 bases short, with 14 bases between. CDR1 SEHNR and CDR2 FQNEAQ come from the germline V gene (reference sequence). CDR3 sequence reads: CASSLAGGVPEAFF. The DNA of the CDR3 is TGTGCCAGCAGCTTGGCAGGAGGTGTCCCTGAAGCTTTCTTT.

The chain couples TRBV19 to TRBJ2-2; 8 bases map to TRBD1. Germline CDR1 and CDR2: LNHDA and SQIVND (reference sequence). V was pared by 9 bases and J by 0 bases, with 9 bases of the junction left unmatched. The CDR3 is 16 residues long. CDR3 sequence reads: CASSTGGLANTGELFF. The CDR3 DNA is TGTGCCAGCAGCACAGGGGGGCTTGCGAACACCGGGGAGCTGTTTTTT.

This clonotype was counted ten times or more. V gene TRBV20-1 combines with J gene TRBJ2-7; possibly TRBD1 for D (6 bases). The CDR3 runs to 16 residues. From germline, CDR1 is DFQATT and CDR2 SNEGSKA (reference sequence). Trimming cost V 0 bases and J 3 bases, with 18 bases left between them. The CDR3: CSARDHGDRIIYEQYF. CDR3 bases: TGCAGTGCTAGAGATCACGGAGACAGGATTATCTACGAGCAGTACTTC.

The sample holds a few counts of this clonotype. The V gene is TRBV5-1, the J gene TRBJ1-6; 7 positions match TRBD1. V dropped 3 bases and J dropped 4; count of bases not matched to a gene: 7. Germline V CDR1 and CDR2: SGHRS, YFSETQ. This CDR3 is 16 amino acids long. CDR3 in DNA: TGCGCCAGCAGCTATACTTCGGGACAGTATAATTCACCCCTCCACTTT. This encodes CASSYTSGQYNSPLHF.

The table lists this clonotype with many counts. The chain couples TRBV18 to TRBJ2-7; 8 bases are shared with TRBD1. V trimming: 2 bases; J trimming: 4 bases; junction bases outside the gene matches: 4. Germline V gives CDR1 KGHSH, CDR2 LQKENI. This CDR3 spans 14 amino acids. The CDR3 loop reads CASSPDRGVYEQYF. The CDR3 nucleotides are TGTGCCAGCTCACCAGACAGGGGAGTGTACGAGCAGTACTTC.

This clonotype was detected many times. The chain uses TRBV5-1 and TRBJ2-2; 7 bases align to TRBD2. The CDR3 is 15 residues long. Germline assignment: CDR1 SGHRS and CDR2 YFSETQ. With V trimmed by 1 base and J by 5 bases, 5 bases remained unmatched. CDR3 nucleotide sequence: TGCGCCAGCAGCTTGTATGGGACTACGACCGGGGAGCTGTTTTTT. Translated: CASSLYGTTTGELFF.